One and the same sample provided the 24 T cell receptor beta chains below, sequenced in a study of read filtering for tumor transcriptome and immune sequencing. This library used 300 to 500 ng RNA and molecular barcoded adaptors spanning alpha/delta and beta/gamma chains. TCRdb analysed the reads with MiXCR anew, one entry per CDR3 protein. The data show about 35,000 distinct CDR3 sequences, over 11% seen once. Sequencing was performed on a population of CD138-negative cells sorted from bone marrow. Every receptor here comes from a donor at least 40 years old with multiple myeloma.

This clonotype was found many times. The chain couples TRBV18 to TRBJ2-5; the match to TRBD2 covers 10 bases. V lost 1 base to trimming and J lost 1 base; unmatched junction nucleotides: 6. The CDR3 is 17 amino acids. CDR1 and CDR2 (germline): KGHSH, LQKENI. The CDR3 DNA reads TGTGCCAGCTCACCACTGAGCGGGAGGGGCACCCAAGAGACCCAGTACTTC. It encodes CASSPLSGRGTQETQYF.

Turning to this clonotype: A much larger clone differs by one base, so this may be a read error. The chain couples TRBV20-1 to TRBJ1-4; a possible D gene is TRBD2 (6 bases). The J call may be in error: the DNA end matches TRBJ2-3 better. The CDR3 loop spans 15 amino acids. Germline lookup yields CDR1 DFQATT and CDR2 SNEGSKA (reference sequence). CDR3 loop: CSARDRTGGAYTQYF. DNA for the CDR3: TGCAGTGCTAGAGATCGGACTGGCGGGGCCTATACGCAGTATTTT.

Details on this clonotype: Germline is not matched at one junction end, which may reflect a read error. The chain recombines TRBV2 with TRBJ1-4; 7 positions match TRBD1. CDR3 length: 15 residues. Germline V gene lookup returns CDR1 SNHLY and CDR2 FYNNEI. CDR3 bases: TGTGCCAGCAGTGCGACAGGGTCGTCTAATGAAAAACTGTTATTT. It is translated as CASSATGSSNEKLLF. Drawing the rest from reference TRBV2 and TRBJ1-4, the complete variable domain is EPEVTQTPSHQVTQMGQEVILRCVPISNHLYFYWYRQILGQKVEFLVSFYNNEISEKSEIFDDQFSVERPDGSNFTLKIRSTKLEDSAMYFCASSATGSSNEKLLFGSGTQLSVL.

The gene calls are TRBV3-1 and TRBJ2-2; maybe TRBD2 (5 bases). The CDR3 is 13 residues long. Germline CDR1 and CDR2: LGHDT and YNNKEL (reference sequence). Trimming took off 2 bases at V and 5 bases at J, with 6 bases between the two ends. The CDR3 region has the DNA TGTGCCAGCAGCCAACGGAGGACCGGGGAGCTGTTTTTT. It codes for CASSQRRTGELFF.

This clonotype has only one observation. Only one base separates this from a far larger clonotype, so it likely reflects a read error. V is TRBV7-9 and J is TRBJ2-1; 9 bases align to TRBD1. This CDR3 contains 15 residues. Per germline, CDR1 SEHNR and CDR2 FQNEAQ (reference sequence). Trimming removed 5 bases from V and 10 bases from J; junction bases left unmatched: 12. Here the CDR3 reads CASSPRTGEGGEQFF. The CDR3 DNA reads TGTGCCAGCAGCCCTCGGACAGGGGAAGGAGGCGAGCAGTTCTTC.

A single count supports this clonotype. A much more abundant neighbour one base away suggests this may be a read error. CDR3 region: CASSPRSSGANVLAF. The CDR3 DNA sequence: TGTGCCAGCAGCCCCCGAAGCTCTGGGGCCAACGTCCTGGCTTTC. The chain combines TRBV12-3 or TRBV12-4 with TRBJ2-6, with D possibly matching TRBD1 (5 bases). The CDR3 has 15 residues.

V is TRBV11-2 and J is TRBJ2-7; the match to TRBD1 covers 8 bases. The CDR3 sequence is 14 residues long. The germline V gene has CDR1 SGHAT and CDR2 FQNNGV. Losses at the gene ends were 5 bases for V and 2 bases for J; bases not matched to a gene: 5. CDR3 amino acids: CASSRQGITYEQYF. The CDR3 bases are TGTGCCAGCAGCCGACAGGGGATAACCTACGAGCAGTACTTC.

This clonotype was observed many times. The chain uses TRBV19 and TRBJ2-3; tentatively, D is TRBD1 (7 bases). V lost 4 bases to trimming and J lost 2 bases, with 25 bases between them. The CDR3 is 19 residues long. Germline V gene data show CDR1 as LNHDA and CDR2 as SQIVND (reference sequence). The CDR3: CASSTGDSLAGHLTDTQYF. CDR3 DNA: TGTGCCAGTAGTACCGGGGACAGCCTGGCGGGACACCTCACAGATACGCAGTATTTT.

The table lists this clonotype with many counts. The chain carries TRBV5-1 and TRBJ2-7, with 10 positions matching TRBD2. Germline loops: CDR1 SGHRS, CDR2 YFSETQ. The CDR3 loop spans 15 amino acids. Trimming at V came to 3 bases and at J to 2 bases, leaving 5 bases not matched to a gene. CDR3 amino acids: CASSWSSGGAYEQYF. The CDR3 nucleotides are TGCGCCAGCAGCTGGAGCAGCGGGGGGGCCTACGAGCAGTACTTC.

This clonotype was seen ten or more times. The genes are TRBV29-1 and TRBJ2-1, with D possibly being TRBD1 (6 bases). CDR1 and CDR2 (germline): SQVTM, ANQGSEA. This CDR3 has 12 amino acids. Trimming removed 6 bases from V and 9 bases from J, with 15 bases in between. CDR3 sequence reads: CSVGQLQGEQFF. Written as DNA, the CDR3 is TGCAGCGTCGGACAGCTACAGGGTGAGCAGTTCTTC.

This clonotype is medium-sized. J is TRBJ1-4 and V is TRBV5-1; D remains unclear. The CDR3 contains 13 residues. Germline V gene data show CDR1 as SGHRS and CDR2 as YFSETQ. V lost 4 bases, J lost 8 bases, and 12 bases lay in between. CDR3 loop: CASSREVEEKLFF. The CDR3 DNA reads TGCGCCAGCAGCAGAGAGGTGGAAGAAAAACTGTTTTTT.

V gene TRBV11-2 combines with J gene TRBJ2-7, with D possibly matching TRBD2 (6 bases). This CDR3 spans 13 amino acids. Germline-derived CDR1 and CDR2 are SGHAT and FQNNGV. CDR3 amino acids: CASGLTANGEQYF. DNA of the CDR3: TGTGCTAGCGGCCTTACAGCGAATGGAGAGCAGTACTTC.

Comments on this clonotype: This probably arose from a read error, given a far larger clone one base away. This chain uses TRBV7-2 with TRBJ2-1; perhaps TRBD2 as D (6 bases). The length of the CDR3 is 16 residues. CDR1 is SGHTA and CDR2 is FQGNSA in the germline V gene. The chain's CDR3 is CASSLKRASEYNVQFF. Here the CDR3 DNA reads TGTGCCAGCAGCTTAAAGCGGGCTAGTGAATACAATGTGCAGTTCTTC.

V is TRBV5-1 and J is TRBJ2-3, with 8 bases fitting TRBD1. CDR3 length: 14 residues. Germline trimming cut 4 bases from V and 2 bases from J; bases unmatched to any gene: 3. Germline CDR1 is SGHRS and CDR2 is YFSETQ. DNA of the CDR3: TGCGCCAGCAGCGCGGACAGGGCCACAGATACGCAGTATTTT. Amino acids: CASSADRATDTQYF.

Ten or more counts support this clonotype. The chain links TRBV9 to TRBJ2-5; the D gene could be TRBD1 or TRBD2 (5 bases each). Germline lookup yields CDR1 SGDLS and CDR2 YYNGEE. V lost 5 bases and J 7 bases, leaving 18 bases between the germline ends. This CDR3 contains 14 residues. CDR3 sequence reads: CASRATGPDGTQYF. The DNA of the CDR3 is TGTGCCAGCAGGGCCACGGGGCCCGACGGGACCCAGTACTTC.

This clonotype has a count of ten or more. A read error may produce the germline difference seen at one junction end. CDR3: CTSSRTDNTEAFF. In nucleotides, the CDR3 is TGTACCAGCAGCCGGACGGACAACACTGAAGCTTTCTTT. This rearrangement joins TRBV11-2 to TRBJ1-1; no definite D call. Germline V CDR1 and CDR2: SGHAT, FQNNGV. The CDR3 is made up of 13 amino acids.

The V call is TRBV20-1, the J call TRBJ1-5; a possible D gene is TRBD1 (5 bases). Germline loops: CDR1 DFQATT, CDR2 SNEGSKA (reference sequence). This CDR3 has 16 residues. The CDR3, as DNA: TGCAGCGCCGTGGGGGGAGACGGGCGGCTAAAACAGCCCCAGCATTTT. The encoded protein is CSAVGGDGRLKQPQHF.

This clonotype was detected once. This clone may be a read error of a much larger clone one base away. This chain joins TRBV7-8 and TRBJ2-7; D might be TRBD1 or TRBD2, each matching 5 bases. This CDR3 contains 15 residues. Deletions cut 0 bases from V and 6 bases from J, with 15 bases between. Germline V gene sequence: CDR1 SGHVS, CDR2 FQNEAQ. For the CDR3, the DNA is TGTGCCAGCAGCTTAGCGGGGGACCGGGCCTTCGAGCAGTACTTC. Protein sequence: CASSLAGDRAFEQYF.

The chain couples TRBV29-1 to TRBJ1-5, with D unclear. Germline lookup yields CDR1 SQVTM and CDR2 ANQGSEA. V gave up 5 bases and J gave up 2 bases, with 10 bases separating them. The CDR3 spans 13 residues. CDR3 in amino acids: CSVPEPGNQPQHF. The CDR3, as DNA: TGCAGCGTTCCGGAGCCGGGCAATCAGCCCCAGCATTTT.

This clonotype was seen many times. The gene calls are TRBV28 and TRBJ2-7; the D call may be TRBD1 or TRBD2 (7 bases each). The CDR3 has 15 residues. Trimming pared 6 bases from V and 3 bases from J, leaving 18 bases between. Germline assignment: CDR1 MDHEN and CDR2 SYDVKM. CDR3 nucleotides: TGTGCCAGCAGGCAGGGGGGGCGCGGAGGCTACGAGCAGTACTTC. As protein: CASRQGGRGGYEQYF.

This clonotype was observed many times. The rearrangement uses TRBV18 and TRBJ2-7, with 9 nucleotides matching TRBD2. J gave up 4 bases and V 2 bases, and 3 bases lay outside the gene matches. CDR3 length: 14 amino acids. Germline V gene data show CDR1 as KGHSH and CDR2 as LQKENI. For the CDR3, the DNA is TGTGCCAGCTCACCAGCGGGAGGGCCTTACGAGCAGTACTTC. Translated, it gives CASSPAGGPYEQYF.

This clonotype came up many times. This rearrangement joins TRBV19 to TRBJ1-1; 7 nucleotides align to TRBD1. From germline, CDR1 is LNHDA and CDR2 SQIVND (reference sequence). The length of the CDR3 is 16 residues. The V segment lost 6 bases and the J segment 5 bases; nucleotides outside the gene matches: 15. This chain's CDR3 is CASRTLRWQGGTEAFF. The CDR3 region has the DNA TGTGCCAGTAGAACCCTGCGGTGGCAGGGGGGGACTGAAGCTTTCTTT.

The chain couples TRBV7-9 to TRBJ1-2, with TRBD1 matching 10 bases. The CDR3 is 16 residues long. V was clipped by 6 bases and J by 0 bases; unmatched bases: 7. Germline V lookup: CDR1 SEHNR, CDR2 FQNEAQ (reference sequence). CDR3 sequence (DNA): TGTGCCAGCAGATCGACAGGGGGCAACGCTAACTATGGCTACACCTTC. Its protein product is CASRSTGGNANYGYTF.

This clonotype was seen ten or more times. The V and J genes are TRBV11-2 and TRBJ1-3, with D uncertain. In germline, CDR1 is SGHAT, CDR2 FQNNGV. V lost 3 bases and J 3 bases, leaving 9 bases between the germline ends. The CDR3 has 14 amino acids. This chain's CDR3 is CASSFSSLGNTIYF. The CDR3 nucleotides read TGTGCCAGCAGCTTCAGTTCCCTTGGAAACACCATATATTTT.